This T cell receptor beta chain originates from a study of blood T cell repertoires in COVID-19 (dated by TCRdb to the early 2020s). As for the study more broadly: The collaborator samples originated in the United States, Italy and Spain and spanned the acute and convalescent phases of COVID-19. The material from the prospective study consisted of cDNA or gDNA derived from T cells, B-cell-depleted T cells, or PBMCs. Where available, HLA class I and class II types were taken from metadata supplied by the sample provider and were not determined by assay-based typing. Samples came from the ongoing ImmuneRACE study (first 160 participants) plus 1,254 subjects from 6 global collaborators. Sample metadata almost always included a de-identified subject ID, COVID-19 status, age in years and sex. Deeply sampled blood TCRbeta repertoires from subjects exposed to, actively infected with, or recovered from COVID-19 were included in the dataset. A freely available public database, intended as a resource for researchers studying the immune response to SARS-CoV-2, is where the repertoires were released.

Samples from volunteer blood donors who had recovered from COVID-19 were contributed by a second Seattle source. The collaborating institutions used their own protocols to collect whole blood in K2EDTA tubes. For TCRbeta analysis, collaborators shipped samples in one of three forms: frozen whole blood, isolated PBMCs, or DNA extracted from either of those sample types. Concerning this clone: It has no known antigen specificity. Qualities for individual bases were not recorded, and no much larger clone is one base off.

TCRbeta CDR3 regions were amplified from genomic DNA using the immunoSEQ Assay, a bias-controlled multiplex PCR. In the source study's methods: Nucleated cell counts per sample were estimated from amplification of reference gene primers within the assay. To quantify the absolute abundance of each unique TCRbeta CDR3 rearrangement, sequence reads were collapsed and filtered. For each sample, productive Simpson clonality was calculated as the square root of Simpson's diversity index across productive rearrangements. The immuneACCESS repertoire file appears here via TCRdb, limited to in-frame rearrangements. These files lack a portion of the clones; in checked studies, under half of the deficit traces to unresolved V genes, and the cause of the others is not known. V, J and clone size reflect that table, while D and trimming were determined from the DNA. This sample has about 230,000 clones in its table, and around 84% of those were observed once. The ten most abundant clones make up under 1.5% of the sample.

General findings and caveats noted by the study authors: How much clinical and demographic metadata was included differed by source and by participant, and the metadata was provided uncurated.

CDR1 and CDR2 (MDHEN, SYDVKM) derive from the germline V gene. The CDR3, cysteine through phenylalanine, is 16 amino acids long. Kept here is only the CDR3 DNA, which spans 48 bases and is read in frame from base 1. The V end loses 1 base and the J end loses 6 bases, and a stretch of 16 bases separates them. The clonotype comes from a woman in her thirties or forties who had recovered from COVID-19. Sequencing was performed on peripheral blood. The rearrangement combines TRBV28 with TRBJ1-5, with a tentative D gene TRBD1 over 5 matching bases. The CDR3 region reads CASSLLGRDVSQPQHF. Here is the DNA: TGTGCCAGCAGTTTATTAGGCAGGGATGTGAGTCAGCCCCAGCATTTT.